Listed below are T cell receptor beta chains from one sample, sequenced in a study of cytomegalovirus exposure and HLA in healthy donors. Some clones are missing from TCRdb's copy, which holds only in-frame ones; the method was immunoSEQ multiplex PCR. This repertoire shows approximately 120,000 clones, over 90% found once; its top ten account for under 1.5%. The sample was PBMCs. These receptors were taken from a woman younger than 30 in good health and CMV-seronegative. Both conserved end residues are part of each CDR3. A D gene is named only where the DNA matches it firmly. Size is omitted from some rows. Given values are once, few, many or a class for expanded clones.

.,TRBJ1-4,.,TRBV5-6,CASSLDVAREKLFF
.,TRBJ1-1,.,TRBV30,CAWSKGSTEAFF
.,TRBJ2-7,.,TRBV27,CASSWSRLEVHEQYF
.,TRBJ1-1,once,TRBV30,CAWTLGGDEAFF
TRBD1,TRBJ1-4,.,TRBV28,CASSLPQGTDEKLFF
.,TRBJ2-1,.,TRBV28,CASSFVGQDEQFF
.,TRBJ1-4,.,TRBV9,CASSQQGSTNEKLFF
.,TRBJ2-1,.,TRBV4-1,CASSHRDEQFF
.,TRBJ1-1,.,TRBV4-1,CASSPPGGTNTEAFF
.,TRBJ1-4,.,TRBV2,CASSEGWGSTNEKLFF
TRBD1,TRBJ1-2,.,TRBV29-1,CSAALGQGDYGYTF
TRBD1,TRBJ2-7,.,TRBV19,CASSIKVSGTGTLYEQYF
.,TRBJ2-3,.,TRBV2,CASRLTTTAGDTQYF
.,TRBJ1-2,.,TRBV28,CASSFGRGGYTF
.,TRBJ1-1,once,TRBV30,CAWRAGYGSTEAFF
.,TRBJ1-1,.,TRBV7-9,CASSSIQGNTEAFF
.,TRBJ1-2,.,TRBV6-1,CASTREVIGGYTF
.,TRBJ2-1,.,TRBV28,CASKPGARVSPQFF
.,TRBJ2-5,.,TRBV9,CASSVGPGQETQYF
TRBD1,TRBJ2-2,.,TRBV4-1,CASSLPGQGPTGELFF
TRBD2,TRBJ2-3,.,TRBV10-3,CAISESATSGSLADTQYF
TRBD1,TRBJ1-2,.,TRBV4-1,CASSPRDRGRDGYTF
.,TRBJ1-1,.,TRBV19,CASSKLGGVAEAFF
.,TRBJ2-2,.,TRBV5-1,CASSLFRLTNTGELFF
TRBD1,TRBJ2-3,.,TRBV4-2,CASSQEQGGGTDTQYF
TRBD2,TRBJ2-2,.,TRBV2,CASRIGLAPTGELFF
TRBD1,TRBJ1-2,.,TRBV6-5,CASRDTGGPNYGYTF
.,TRBJ1-5,.,TRBV6-5,CASSYLQGQPQHF